A single sample gave rise to the 10 T cell receptor beta chains below, sequenced in a study of blood T cells in healthy people across ages (dated by TCRdb to the mid-2010s). Library preparation employed 5' RACE. The instrument was an Illumina HiSeq 2500. A second PCR of roughly 7 to 12 cycles was performed with a sample-barcoded 5' primer and a J-beta primer mix. The public sequencing data were trimmed at Q25 with fastp and processed into clonotypes with MiXCR by TCRdb, which kept only in-frame beta chains. Each CDR3 protein appears once, grouped with its most common genes and DNA. The sample table holds 650,000 to 950,000 distinct CDR3 sequences, of which roughly 44% were seen once. The top ten clones comprise 15% to 25% of the sample. The source material was blood. These receptors came from a man in his sixties in good health.

The table lists this clonotype with a few counts. J is TRBJ2-1 and V is TRBV2, with D unresolved. Trimming stripped 8 bases from V and 8 bases from J, with 7 bases between. Germline-derived CDR1 and CDR2 are SNHLY and FYNNEI. The CDR3 extends over 10 amino acids. The CDR3 protein is CASALYEQFF. The CDR3 DNA reads TGTGCCAGCGCACTTTATGAGCAGTTCTTC.

The chain uses TRBV7-2 and TRBJ2-4; D gene uncertain. The length of the CDR3 is 15 residues. V lost 2 bases and J lost 8, with 16 bases in between. CDR1 is SGHTA, CDR2 FQGNSA, per germline. CDR3 in DNA: TGTGCCAGCAGCTTATTAGGGTATGAGAAGGACATTCAGTACTTC. This translates into CASSLLGYEKDIQYF.

This clonotype was observed once. The junction differs from germline at one of its ends, possibly a read error. V is TRBV14 and J is TRBJ2-1; D is unresolved. CDR3 length: 15 residues. CDR1 and CDR2 from the germline V gene are SGHDN and FVKESK. The CDR3 DNA follows: TGTGCCAGCAGCCAAAGTAGCCAGATCTACAAGGAGCAGTTCTTC. It is translated as CASSQSSQIYKEQFF.

This clonotype was counted a few times. This chain links TRBV20-1 with TRBJ1-1, with D possibly matching TRBD1 (5 bases). CDR1 is DFQATT and CDR2 is SNEGSKA in the germline V gene (reference sequence). This CDR3 comprises 15 residues. V dropped 0 bases and J dropped 5 bases, with 16 bases sitting between them. The CDR3 loop reads CSARDREVLWTEAFF. The CDR3 DNA is TGCAGTGCTAGAGACAGGGAAGTTTTGTGGACTGAAGCTTTCTTT.

The chain combines TRBV3-1 with TRBJ1-2, with 9 bases fitting TRBD1. Trimming took 4 bases from V and 2 from J; bases not matched to a gene: 8. Germline V lookup: CDR1 LGHDT, CDR2 YNNKEL (reference sequence). The CDR3 spans 16 residues. Here the CDR3 DNA reads TGTGCCAGCAGCCCCAGAACAGGGGGCACAAACTATGGCTACACCTTC. Translating gives CASSPRTGGTNYGYTF. Supplemented by reference TRBV3-1 and TRBJ1-2, the full variable domain reads DTAVSQTPKYLVTQMGNDKSIKCEQNLGHDTMYWYKQDSKKFLKIMFSYNNKELIINETVPNRFSPKSPDKAHLNLHINSLELGDSAVYFCASSPRTGGTNYGYTFGSGTRLTVV.

The J gene is TRBJ2-5, the V gene TRBV4-1; 7 nucleotides line up with TRBD1. The CDR3 extends over 15 amino acids. Germline assignment: CDR1 MGHRA and CDR2 YSYEKL. Trimming removed 4 bases from V and 4 bases from J; junction bases left unmatched: 9. Here the CDR3 reads CASSLQTGSAETQYF. The CDR3 nucleotides read TGCGCCAGCAGCCTACAGACAGGGTCGGCAGAGACCCAGTACTTC.

V gene TRBV12-3 or TRBV12-4 combines with J gene TRBJ1-1, with 7 bases that match TRBD1. This CDR3 is built from 14 residues. Trimming removed 4 bases from V and 5 bases from J; junction bases left unmatched: 7. In DNA, the CDR3 is TGTGCCAGCAGTTCGACAGGGTTTGGGACTGAAGCTTTCTTT. This encodes CASSSTGFGTEAFF.

This clonotype came up a few times. The rearrangement uses TRBV19 and TRBJ1-1, with D perhaps matching TRBD1 (6 bases). There are 16 residues in the CDR3. CDR1 is LNHDA and CDR2 is SQIVND in the germline V gene (reference sequence). V was clipped by 4 bases and J by 1 base, with 16 bases between them. The chain's CDR3 is CASSTGALDRNTEAFF. The CDR3 DNA reads TGTGCCAGTAGTACAGGCGCCCTGGACAGGAACACTGAAGCTTTCTTT.

The chain carries TRBV7-8 and TRBJ2-3, with D hard to call. The CDR3 sequence is 11 residues long. Trimming took off 5 bases at V and 6 bases at J, with 6 bases between the two ends. The germline V gene has CDR1 SGHVS and CDR2 FQNEAQ. As DNA, the CDR3 is TGTGCCAGCAGCAGATGGGATACGCAGTATTTT. It codes for CASSRWDTQYF.

A few counts support this clonotype. This chain joins TRBV28 and TRBJ1-2; D is perhaps TRBD1 (6 bases). V gave up 4 bases and J gave up 7 bases, with 19 bases separating them. The V gene's germline CDR1 is MDHEN and CDR2 SYDVKM. This CDR3 region has 15 residues. The CDR3 bases are TGTGCCAGCAGTTCCACCACAGGGTTAGGGGTTGGCTACACCTTC. As protein: CASSSTTGLGVGYTF.